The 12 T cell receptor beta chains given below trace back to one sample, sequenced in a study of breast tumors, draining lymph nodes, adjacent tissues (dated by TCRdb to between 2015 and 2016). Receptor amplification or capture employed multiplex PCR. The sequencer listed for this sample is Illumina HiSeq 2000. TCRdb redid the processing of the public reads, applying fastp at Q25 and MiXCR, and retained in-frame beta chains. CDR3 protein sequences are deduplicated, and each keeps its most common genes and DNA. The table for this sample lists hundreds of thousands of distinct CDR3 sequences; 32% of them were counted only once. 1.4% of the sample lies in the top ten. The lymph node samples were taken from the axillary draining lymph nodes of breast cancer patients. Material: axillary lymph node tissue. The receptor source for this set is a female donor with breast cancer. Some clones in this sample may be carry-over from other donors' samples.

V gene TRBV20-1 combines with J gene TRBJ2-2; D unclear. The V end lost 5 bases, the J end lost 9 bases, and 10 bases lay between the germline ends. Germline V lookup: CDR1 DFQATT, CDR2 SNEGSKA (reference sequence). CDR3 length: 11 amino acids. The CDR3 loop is CSAGRERELFF. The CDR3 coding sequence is TGCAGTGCTGGACGAGAGCGGGAGCTGTTTTTT.

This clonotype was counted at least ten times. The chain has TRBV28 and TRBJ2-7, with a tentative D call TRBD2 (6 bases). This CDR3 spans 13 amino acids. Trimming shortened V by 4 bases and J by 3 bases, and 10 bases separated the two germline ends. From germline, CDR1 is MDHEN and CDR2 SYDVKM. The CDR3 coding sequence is TGTGCCAGCAGTTACGGCGGGAACTACGAGCAGTACTTC. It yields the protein CASSYGGNYEQYF. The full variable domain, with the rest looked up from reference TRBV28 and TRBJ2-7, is DVKVTQSSRYLVKRTGEKVFLECVQDMDHENMFWYRQDPGLGLRLIYFSYDVKMKEKGDIPEGYSVSREKKERFSLILESASTNQTSMYLCASSYGGNYEQYFGPGTRLTVT.

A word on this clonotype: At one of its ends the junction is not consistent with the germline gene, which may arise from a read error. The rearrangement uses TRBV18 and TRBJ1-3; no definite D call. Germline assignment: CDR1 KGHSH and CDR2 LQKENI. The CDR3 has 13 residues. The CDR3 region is CASSFLSGSTIYF. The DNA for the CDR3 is TGTGCCAGCTCATTCCTTAGCGGAAGCACCATATATTTT. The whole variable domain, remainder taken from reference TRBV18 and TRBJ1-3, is NAGVMQNPRHLVRRRGQEARLRCSPMKGHSHVYWYRQLPEEGLKFMVYLQKENIIDESGMPKERFSAEFPKEGPSILRIQQVVRGDSAAYFCASSFLSGSTIYFGEGSWLTVV.

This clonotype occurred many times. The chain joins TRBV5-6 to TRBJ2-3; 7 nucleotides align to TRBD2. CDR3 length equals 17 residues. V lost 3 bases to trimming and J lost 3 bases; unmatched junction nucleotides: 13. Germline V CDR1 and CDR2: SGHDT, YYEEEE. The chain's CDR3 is CASSYDLGLLRTDTQYF. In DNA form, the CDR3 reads TGTGCCAGCAGCTACGATCTGGGACTATTGAGAACAGATACGCAGTATTTT. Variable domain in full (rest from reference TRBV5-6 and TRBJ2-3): DAGVTQSPTHLIKTRGQQVTLRCSPKSGHDTVSWYQQALGQGPQFIFQYYEEEERQRGNFPDRFSGHQFPNYSSELNVNALLLGDSALYLCASSYDLGLLRTDTQYFGPGTRLTVL.

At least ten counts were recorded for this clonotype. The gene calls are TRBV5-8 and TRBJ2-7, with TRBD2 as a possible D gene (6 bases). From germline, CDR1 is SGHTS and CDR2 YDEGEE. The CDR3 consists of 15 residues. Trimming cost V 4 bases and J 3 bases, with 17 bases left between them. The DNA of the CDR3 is TGTGCCAGCAGCCTACGGCCCCTAGCGAGCTACGAGCAGTACTTC. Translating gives CASSLRPLASYEQYF.

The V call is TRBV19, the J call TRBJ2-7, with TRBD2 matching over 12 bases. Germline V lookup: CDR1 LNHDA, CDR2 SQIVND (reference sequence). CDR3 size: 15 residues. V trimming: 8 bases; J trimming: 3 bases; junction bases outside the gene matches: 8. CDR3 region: CASAPTSGRYYEQYF. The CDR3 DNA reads TGTGCCAGTGCACCGACTAGCGGGAGATACTACGAGCAGTACTTC.

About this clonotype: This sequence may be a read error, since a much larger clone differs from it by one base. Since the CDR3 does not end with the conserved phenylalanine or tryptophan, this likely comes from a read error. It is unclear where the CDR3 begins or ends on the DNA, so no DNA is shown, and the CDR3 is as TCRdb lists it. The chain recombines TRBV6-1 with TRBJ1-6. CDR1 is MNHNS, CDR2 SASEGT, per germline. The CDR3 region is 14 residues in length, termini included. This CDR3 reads CASSEWGGNSPLHL.

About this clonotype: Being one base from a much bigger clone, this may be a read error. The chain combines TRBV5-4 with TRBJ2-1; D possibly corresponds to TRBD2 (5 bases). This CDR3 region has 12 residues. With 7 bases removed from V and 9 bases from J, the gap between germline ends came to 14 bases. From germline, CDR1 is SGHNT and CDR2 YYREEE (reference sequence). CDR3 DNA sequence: TGTGCCAGCCTTGGTTCAGCGGCTGAGCAGTTCTTC. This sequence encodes CASLGSAAEQFF.

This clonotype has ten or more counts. The CDR3 sequence: CASSMEPPRTVSVGYTF. CDR3 DNA sequence: TGTGCCAGTAGTATGGAGCCCCCCCGGACCGTTTCTGTGGGCTACACCTTC. The rearrangement joins TRBV19 to TRBJ1-2; no definite D call. V was clipped by 3 bases and J by 8 bases, with 25 bases between them. The CDR3 is made up of 17 amino acids. Germline CDR1 LNHDA, CDR2 SQIVND (reference sequence).

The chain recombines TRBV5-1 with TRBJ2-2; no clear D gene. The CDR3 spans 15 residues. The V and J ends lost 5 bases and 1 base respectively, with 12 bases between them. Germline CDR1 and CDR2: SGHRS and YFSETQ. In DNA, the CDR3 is TGCGCCAGCAGTGCCAATCTACGGAACACCGGGGAGCTGTTTTTT. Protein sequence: CASSANLRNTGELFF.

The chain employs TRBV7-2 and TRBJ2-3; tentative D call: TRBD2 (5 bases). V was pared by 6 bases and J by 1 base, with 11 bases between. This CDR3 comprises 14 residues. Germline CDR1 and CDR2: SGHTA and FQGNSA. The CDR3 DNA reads TGTGCCAGCAGTTGGGGTAGCGGCACAGATACGCAGTATTTT. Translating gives CASSWGSGTDTQYF.

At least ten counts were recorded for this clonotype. The CDR3, as DNA: TGTGCCAGCAGCCAAGATAGATCTGGCCCTATTCAGTACTTC. Its translation is CASSQDRSGPIQYF. This chain connects TRBV4-2 to TRBJ2-4; the D is unclear. This CDR3 has 14 residues. CDR1 and CDR2 (germline): LGHNA, YNFKEQ. V was shortened by 0 bases and J by 10 bases, with 13 bases between the two germline ends.